This T cell receptor beta chain derives from a study of shared clonotypes between healthy human individuals. Study background: Researchers assigned three CD4 naive, three CD4 memory, two CD8 naive and one CD8 memory plate to each donor.

Study-level findings and limits: Across subsets, estimated richness was generally greater for naive than for memory populations. The represented genetic and exposure-history diversity was limited by the small number of donors.

A remark on this clone: Its antigen is not identified.

The CDR3 consists of 13 residues. CDR1 is SEHNR and CDR2 is FQNEAQ in the germline V gene (reference sequence). V lost 5 bases and J 2 bases, leaving 10 bases between the germline ends. Subsets obtained from CD4+ cells comprised CD45RA+ naive and CD45RA-negative memory cells. Method: immunoSEQ multiplex PCR; TCRdb's copy keeps in-frame clones and lacks some. Here the sample spans about 510,000 clones, less than 96% being singletons. Sequenced input: naive CD4+ T cells sorted from blood. Subset noted: CD45RA+ positively selected. V usage is TRBV7-9 and J usage is TRBJ2-7; no clear D. The TCR sequence derives from a woman aged 25 to 39 in good health. Here the CDR3 DNA reads TGTGCCAGCAGCCTAACAGTGGCCTACGAGCAGTACTTC. Its protein is CASSLTVAYEQYF.